The TCR beta chain under discussion was sequenced for a study of somatic mutations in cytotoxic T cells in rheumatoid arthritis. Germline V gene data show CDR1 as SGDLS and CDR2 as YYNGEE. The CDR3 is 14 amino acids. V was shortened by 4 bases and J by 7 bases, with 18 bases between the two germline ends. Using immunoSEQ multiplex PCR, the repertoire was profiled, and TCRdb retains in-frame clones only, with some absent. The sample yields around 20,000 clones, around 67% seen once. This clone showed up just a few times. V and J are TRBV9 and TRBJ2-7; TRBD1 might be the D (6 bases). The TCR was taken from an older woman in good health. Sequencing was carried out using CD8+ T cells sorted from blood. The CDR3 DNA reads as TGTGCCAGCAGCCCCTTCCAGGGGACCCCGGAGCAGTACTTC. This sequence encodes CASSPFQGTPEQYF.